A selection of T cell receptor beta chains follows, all from one sample in a study of blood T cells in healthy people across ages. Each CDR3 protein is one row after TCRdb ran MiXCR on the 5' RACE reads. The profile shows hundreds of thousands of distinct CDR3 sequences, roughly 60% of them singletons. The sample comprised blood. Receptor source: a man between 25 and 39 years old in good health. Each CDR3 is given with its conserved first and last residue. The order of the fields is clone size, V gene, J gene, D gene, CDR3 DNA, CDR3 protein. D genes are given only for firm matches. Some rows mark clone size as missing; the rest say once, few, many or name a class of expanded clone.

size: .; V: TRBV20-1; J: TRBJ2-3; D: .; DNA: TGCAGTGCTAGAACCGCTCATGGCGCAGATACGCAGTATTTT; CDR3: CSARTAHGADTQYF
size: .; V: TRBV7-2; J: TRBJ2-1; D: TRBD2; DNA: TGTGCCAGCAGCTCAGAACCGGGGGGGCCTGGTAATGAGCAGTTTTTC; CDR3: CASSSEPGGPGNEQFF
size: .; V: TRBV28; J: TRBJ2-5; D: TRBD1; DNA: TGTGCCAGCAATTTCGGGGACAGGGGCGGGGAGCAGTACTTC; CDR3: CASNFGDRGGEQYF
size: .; V: TRBV4-2; J: TRBJ2-7; D: .; DNA: TGTGCCAGCAGCCAAGAATCGCCGGCGGAGGCCGACGAGCAGTACTTC; CDR3: CASSQESPAEADEQYF
size: few; V: TRBV10-3; J: TRBJ2-5; D: .; DNA: TGTGCCATCAGCGGGACTCCCTTAAAGGCCCAAGAGACCCAGTACTTC; CDR3: CAISGTPLKAQETQYF
size: .; V: TRBV7-3; J: TRBJ2-1; D: TRBD2; DNA: TGTGCCAGCAGCTCAACACTAGCGGCCAATGAGCAGTTCTTC; CDR3: CASSSTLAANEQFF
size: few; V: TRBV20-1; J: TRBJ1-2; D: .; DNA: TGCAGTGCTAGCGTTAATGTCGGGAACGGCTACACCTTC; CDR3: CSASVNVGNGYTF
size: .; V: TRBV29-1; J: TRBJ1-5; D: TRBD1; DNA: TGCAGCGTTGGGGGGACAGGGGGAGCGGGGGATCAGCCCCAGCATTTT; CDR3: CSVGGTGGAGDQPQHF
size: .; V: TRBV20-1; J: TRBJ2-7; D: .; DNA: TGCAGTGCTAGGTACCGGAGATCCTCCTACGAGCAGTACTTC; CDR3: CSARYRRSSYEQYF
size: .; V: TRBV20-1; J: TRBJ1-4; D: TRBD1; DNA: TGCAGTGCTACGACAGGGCGAACACCAGGAAAACTGTTTTTT; CDR3: CSATTGRTPGKLFF
size: .; V: TRBV28; J: TRBJ2-7; D: .; DNA: TGTGCCAGCTTGGGAGAGGGTCCGTCCTACGAGCAGTACTTC; CDR3: CASLGEGPSYEQYF
size: .; V: TRBV27; J: TRBJ1-2; D: .; DNA: TGTGCCAGCAGTTTTTCTGGCGGGGATTATGGTTCGAACTATGGCTACACCTTC; CDR3: CASSFSGGDYGSNYGYTF
size: .; V: TRBV16; J: TRBJ2-5; D: .; DNA: TGTGCCAGCAGCCAATGGCCAGGGGAGGCGGAGACCCAGTACTTC; CDR3: CASSQWPGEAETQYF
size: .; V: TRBV27; J: TRBJ2-5; D: .; DNA: TGTGCCAGCAGTTCAAGAGGGCCGATAAGTAACAATCAAGAGACCCAGTACTTC; CDR3: CASSSRGPISNNQETQYF
size: few; V: TRBV7-2; J: TRBJ1-2; D: .; DNA: TGTGCCAGCAGCTCATCTGCAGGAGGGGCCGGCAGCTACACCTTC; CDR3: CASSSSAGGAGSYTF
size: .; V: TRBV5-5; J: TRBJ1-5; D: .; DNA: TGTGCCAGCAGCTGGAGGGTGACGGGCAATCAGCCCCAGCATTTT; CDR3: CASSWRVTGNQPQHF
size: .; V: TRBV28; J: TRBJ2-1; D: .; DNA: TGTGCCAGCAGTTTAGCGTTGGGGCTCAATGAGCAGTTCTTC; CDR3: CASSLALGLNEQFF
size: few; V: TRBV7-2; J: TRBJ2-6; D: .; DNA: TGTGCCAGCAGCTTAGAGCCCACTGGGGCCAACGTCCTGACTTTC; CDR3: CASSLEPTGANVLTF
size: once; V: TRBV27; J: TRBJ2-2; D: .; DNA: TGTGCCAGCAGTGAACAGGCGAACACCGGGGAGCTGTTTTTT; CDR3: CASSEQANTGELFF
size: .; V: TRBV6-2/TRBV6-3; J: TRBJ2-5; D: TRBD1; DNA: TGTGCCAGCAGTGGCCCGGGACAGGGAAAAGAGACCCAGTACTTC; CDR3: CASSGPGQGKETQYF
size: .; V: TRBV15; J: TRBJ2-3; D: TRBD1; DNA: TGTGCCACCAGCGGCGACAGGGCGGGCACAGATACGCAGTATTTT; CDR3: CATSGDRAGTDTQYF
size: .; V: TRBV5-1; J: TRBJ1-5; D: .; DNA: TGCGCCAGCAGCTTGGAGGGTTGGGGATCGCCCCAGCATTTT; CDR3: CASSLEGWGSPQHF
size: .; V: TRBV5-1; J: TRBJ2-7; D: .; DNA: TGCGCCAGCAGCGAAGCGCAGGGGATCGGCGAGCAGTACTTC; CDR3: CASSEAQGIGEQYF
size: .; V: TRBV5-1; J: TRBJ2-4; D: TRBD2; DNA: TGCGCCAGCAGCTTGGAAGCTAGCGGGAGCTACGAGCGGTACTTC; CDR3: CASSLEASGSYERYF
size: .; V: TRBV5-6; J: TRBJ2-1; D: TRBD1; DNA: TGTGCCAGCAGCTTGGTAACAGGGGCGACGAATGAGCAGTTCTTC; CDR3: CASSLVTGATNEQFF
size: few; V: TRBV7-9; J: TRBJ2-3; D: TRBD2; DNA: TGTGCCAGCAGCTCCGGTACTAGCGGGAGCTTCACAGATACGCAGTATTTT; CDR3: CASSSGTSGSFTDTQYF
size: .; V: TRBV12-3/TRBV12-4; J: TRBJ1-6; D: .; DNA: TGTGCCAGCAGTTTTGAGCAGGGTCATAATTCACCCCTCCACTTT; CDR3: CASSFEQGHNSPLHF
size: .; V: TRBV13; J: TRBJ2-1; D: .; DNA: TGTGCCAGCAGCTTACGCCCACTAGCTCCCCTGGACAATGAGCAGTTCTTC; CDR3: CASSLRPLAPLDNEQFF
size: .; V: TRBV12-3/TRBV12-4; J: TRBJ2-7; D: .; DNA: TGTGCCAGCACTGACGTCGCTAAGGGTTTCGAGCAGTACTTC; CDR3: CASTDVAKGFEQYF
size: few; V: TRBV29-1; J: TRBJ2-7; D: .; DNA: TGCAGCGCTCAATCCGGGCCGAGCTCCTACGAGCAGTACTTC; CDR3: CSAQSGPSSYEQYF
size: .; V: TRBV29-1; J: TRBJ2-1; D: .; DNA: TGCAGCGTAAACCGGGACTCTACCCCCAGCGAGCAGTTCTTC; CDR3: CSVNRDSTPSEQFF
size: .; V: TRBV6-5; J: TRBJ1-1; D: TRBD1; DNA: TGTGCCAGCAGACGGACAGGGTCTGAAGCTTTCTTT; CDR3: CASRRTGSEAFF
size: few; V: TRBV28; J: TRBJ2-7; D: .; DNA: TGTGCCAGTTACTCGGGGACACAATCCTACGAGCAGTACTTC; CDR3: CASYSGTQSYEQYF
size: few; V: TRBV5-1; J: TRBJ2-5; D: .; DNA: TGCGCCAGCAGCGGTGGGACCCTACAAGAGACCCAGTACTTC; CDR3: CASSGGTLQETQYF
size: .; V: TRBV20-1; J: TRBJ2-7; D: TRBD2; DNA: TGCAGTGCAGGGACTAGCGGGGAAAGGAGATACGAGCAGTACTTC; CDR3: CSAGTSGERRYEQYF
size: .; V: TRBV20-1; J: TRBJ2-7; D: TRBD1; DNA: TGCAGTGCCCCGGACAGGGATGGCTACGAGCAGTACTTC; CDR3: CSAPDRDGYEQYF
size: .; V: TRBV29-1; J: TRBJ2-3; D: .; DNA: TGCAGCGTTCAGGAAGTTGGTACGGATACGCAGTATTTT; CDR3: CSVQEVGTDTQYF
size: .; V: TRBV12-3/TRBV12-4; J: TRBJ1-1; D: TRBD1; DNA: TGTGCCAGCAGTTTGGTCCGGACAGGGGAGATTGAAGCTTTCTTT; CDR3: CASSLVRTGEIEAFF
size: .; V: TRBV27; J: TRBJ2-1; D: .; DNA: TGTGCCAGCAGTTCGACACCGAGCTCCTACAATGAGCAGTTCTTC; CDR3: CASSSTPSSYNEQFF
size: .; V: TRBV29-1; J: TRBJ1-1; D: TRBD1; DNA: TGCAGCGTTGGGGGGGTACAGGGGCCTAACACTGAAGCTTTCTTT; CDR3: CSVGGVQGPNTEAFF
size: .; V: TRBV30; J: TRBJ2-5; D: TRBD2; DNA: TGTGCCTGGGGCACCGGGACTAGCAGCCTCGATGAGCAGTACTTC; CDR3: CAWGTGTSSLDEQYF
size: .; V: TRBV28; J: TRBJ2-7; D: .; DNA: TGTGCCAGCAGCCCGGTGGCCCAGGGTCCCTACGAGCAGTACTTC; CDR3: CASSPVAQGPYEQYF
size: once; V: TRBV20-1; J: TRBJ2-4; D: TRBD1; DNA: TGCAGTCTAGGGGGCCTAGCCAAAAACATTCAGTACTTC; CDR3: CSLGGLAKNIQYF
size: .; V: TRBV4-2; J: TRBJ2-7; D: TRBD2; DNA: TGTGCCAGCAGCCAAGTTATCAGGCTAGCGGTATACAATGAGCAGTACTTC; CDR3: CASSQVIRLAVYNEQYF
size: .; V: TRBV20-1; J: TRBJ1-6; D: TRBD1; DNA: TGCAGTGCTAGGGAACCCGGGACAGGGTGGAATTCACCCCTCCACTTT; CDR3: CSAREPGTGWNSPLHF
size: .; V: TRBV12-5; J: TRBJ2-5; D: .; DNA: TGTGCTAGTGGTTCCAAATCGGGACAAGAGACCCAGTACTTC; CDR3: CASGSKSGQETQYF
size: .; V: TRBV7-9; J: TRBJ2-3; D: TRBD2; DNA: TGTGCCAGCAGCTTAGGGATCGGGACTAGTCCGCATACGCAGTATTTT; CDR3: CASSLGIGTSPHTQYF
size: many; V: TRBV4-3; J: TRBJ2-3; D: .; DNA: TGCGCCAGCAGACAAGAGACTGCTACAACAGATACGCAGTATTTT; CDR3: CASRQETATTDTQYF
size: .; V: TRBV27; J: TRBJ2-1; D: .; DNA: TGTGCCAGCAGCCACGGGAGTGGTTACAATGAGCGGTTCTTC; CDR3: CASSHGSGYNERFF
size: .; V: TRBV18; J: TRBJ2-5; D: TRBD2; DNA: TGTGCCAGCTCACCGGGGACTAGCGGTTTTCAAGAGACCCAGTACTTC; CDR3: CASSPGTSGFQETQYF
size: .; V: TRBV7-2; J: TRBJ2-1; D: .; DNA: TGTGCCAGCAGCCCCGGCGGGGCCCATTCCTTAGAGACCCAGTTCTTC; CDR3: CASSPGGAHSLETQFF
size: few; V: TRBV6-5; J: TRBJ1-5; D: .; DNA: TGTGCCAGCAGTTACTATCAGGGGAAATATCAGCCCCAGCATTTT; CDR3: CASSYYQGKYQPQHF
size: .; V: TRBV7-2; J: TRBJ2-1; D: .; DNA: TGTGCCAGCAGCCTCCCCCCGACGAAACCTGAGCAGTTCTTC; CDR3: CASSLPPTKPEQFF
size: .; V: TRBV4-1; J: TRBJ2-7; D: TRBD1; DNA: TGCGCCAGCAGCCCCTCCGGGACAGGGGACCTCGAGCAGTACTTC; CDR3: CASSPSGTGDLEQYF